These 23 T cell receptor beta chains originate from one sample sequenced in a study of blood T cell repertoires in COVID-19. Sequencing used immunoSEQ multiplex PCR; TCRdb keeps in-frame clones, though not all of them. Seen here are over 45,000 clones, approximately 90% observed once, and the top ten hold 3% to 4%. The material sequenced was peripheral blood. The receptors were sampled from a man in his forties with COVID-19, enrolled during active disease.

The J gene is TRBJ2-2, the V gene TRBV5-1; weak D call: TRBD1 (6 bases). Trimming took 0 bases from V and 3 from J, leaving 6 bases between them. The CDR3 has 14 residues. Germline CDR1 SGHRS, CDR2 YFSETQ. The DNA for the CDR3 is TGCGCCAGCAGCTTGGAGGGGGACACCGGGGAGCTGTTTTTT. Its protein product is CASSLEGDTGELFF.

The chain has TRBV13 and TRBJ2-2, with 11 bases identical to TRBD2. The CDR3 has 16 amino acids. From germline, CDR1 is PRHDT and CDR2 FYEKMQ (reference sequence). The V gene end was trimmed by 5 bases and the J gene end by 2 bases; junction bases not matched to a gene: 4. In DNA, the CDR3 is TGTGCCAGCAGCGACCTAGCGGGAGGTAACACCGGGGAGCTGTTTTTT. This codes for CASSDLAGGNTGELFF. Full variable domain (missing parts from reference TRBV13 and TRBJ2-2): AAGVIQSPRHLIKEKRETATLKCYPIPRHDTVYWYQQGPGQDPQFLISFYEKMQSDKGSIPDRFSAQQFSDYHSELNMSSLELGDSALYFCASSDLAGGNTGELFFGEGSRLTVL.

V gene TRBV13 combines with J gene TRBJ1-4; D is possibly TRBD1 (6 bases). V lost 7 bases to trimming and J lost 3 bases, with 12 bases between them. Germline V gene data show CDR1 as PRHDT and CDR2 as FYEKMQ (reference sequence). There are 14 residues in the CDR3. The CDR3 sequence: CASTLRTANEKLFF. Written as DNA, the CDR3 is TGTGCCAGCACCCTTCGGACAGCTAATGAAAAACTGTTTTTT. Filled out from reference TRBV13 and TRBJ1-4, the complete variable domain reads AAGVIQSPRHLIKEKRETATLKCYPIPRHDTVYWYQQGPGQDPQFLISFYEKMQSDKGSIPDRFSAQQFSDYHSELNMSSLELGDSALYFCASTLRTANEKLFFGSGTQLSVL.

This chain connects TRBV6-6 to TRBJ2-7; TRBD1 aligns across 7 bases. The CDR3 consists of 14 residues. From germline, CDR1 is MNHNY and CDR2 SVGAGI (reference sequence). With 4 bases clipped from V and 6 bases from J, the junction kept 9 bases outside the gene matches. CDR3 in DNA: TGTGCCAGCAGTTTCCCTGGACAGGTTCGCGAGCAGTACTTC. Amino acid sequence: CASSFPGQVREQYF.

There are a few counts of this clone. J is TRBJ1-1 and V is TRBV6-5; TRBD1 matches 8 bases. The V gene's germline CDR1 is MNHEY and CDR2 SVGAGI. CDR3 length: 16 amino acids. Trimming at V came to 2 bases and at J to 2 bases, leaving 7 bases not matched to a gene. In nucleotides, the CDR3 is TGTGCCAGCAGTTACGATCCCGGGACAGGTAACACTGAAGCTTTCTTT. It is translated as CASSYDPGTGNTEAFF.

V usage is TRBV11-2 and J usage is TRBJ2-1; D call uncertain. CDR1 and CDR2 (germline): SGHAT, FQNNGV. This CDR3 comprises 11 residues. Between the trimmed V and J ends, which lost 5 bases and 8 bases, there was a span of 7 bases. The CDR3 coding sequence is TGTGCCAGCAGCGTCCTTTATGAGCAGTTCTTC. Its protein product is CASSVLYEQFF.

The chain recombines TRBV18 with TRBJ2-1; D is possibly TRBD2 (5 bases). CDR1 is KGHSH and CDR2 is LQKENI in the germline V gene. The CDR3 runs 13 residues. V lost 3 bases to trimming and J lost 5 bases, with 8 bases between them. The CDR3 DNA reads as TGTGCCAGCTCACCCTTGCGGGACAATGAGCAGTTCTTC. This sequence encodes CASSPLRDNEQFF.

CDR3 region: CASSKIPLAGGEQYF. CDR3 bases: TGTGCCAGCAGCAAGATCCCGCTAGCGGGAGGCGAGCAGTACTTC. The chain is built from TRBV11-3 and TRBJ2-7; 11 nucleotides match TRBD2. CDR3 length: 15 residues. V was pared by 5 bases and J by 6 bases, with 9 bases of the junction left unmatched. Germline V gene sequence: CDR1 SGHNT, CDR2 YENEEA.

A few counts support this clone. The chain has TRBV19 and TRBJ1-1; possibly TRBD1 for D (5 bases). V lost 6 bases and J 4 bases, leaving 12 bases between the germline ends. The CDR3 sequence is 13 residues long. CDR1 LNHDA and CDR2 SQIVND come from the germline V gene (reference sequence). The CDR3 protein is CASSKARGTEAFF. The DNA of the CDR3 is TGTGCCAGTAGCAAGGCTAGGGGCACTGAAGCTTTCTTT.

This clone appeared once. V usage is TRBV2 and J usage is TRBJ1-2; the match to TRBD1 covers 7 bases. Germline CDR1 and CDR2: SNHLY and FYNNEI. Germline trimming cut 6 bases from V and 4 bases from J; bases unmatched to any gene: 2. This CDR3 is 12 amino acids long. CDR3 coding DNA: TGTGCCAGCAGCCGGGACAGCTATGGCTACACCTTC. It specifies CASSRDSYGYTF.

In this sample, this clone turned up once. The rearrangement joins TRBV7-2 to TRBJ1-5; 7 bases match TRBD1. CDR3 length: 15 residues. J lost 0 bases, V lost 5 bases, and 4 bases had no gene match. Germline CDR1 is SGHTA and CDR2 is FQGNSA. In DNA, the CDR3 is TGTGCCAGCAGCACCGGACAGGCTAGCAATCAGCCCCAGCATTTT. Encoded protein: CASSTGQASNQPQHF.

The CDR3 coding sequence is TGTGCCAGCAGTTCCGACAGGGGGTACACCTACGAGCAGTACTTC. Protein: CASSSDRGYTYEQYF. The chain recombines TRBV27 with TRBJ2-7; 9 bases align to TRBD1. Per the germline V gene, CDR1 is MNHEY and CDR2 is SMNVEV (reference sequence). CDR3 size: 15 residues. The V and J ends lost 4 bases and 2 bases, in that order; junction bases with no gene match: 6.

This clone was recorded once. The CDR3 DNA follows: TGTGCCACACATGAAGCGGGGAGCTCCTACAATGAGCAGTTCTTC. Translated: CATHEAGSSYNEQFF. The J gene is TRBJ2-1, the V gene TRBV28; TRBD2 matches 7 bases. Germline V gene sequence: CDR1 MDHEN, CDR2 SYDVKM. V shed 10 bases and J 0 bases; nucleotides not matched to a gene: 9. The CDR3 extends over 15 amino acids.

This chain links TRBV5-1 with TRBJ1-2, with a tentative D call TRBD1 (5 bases). Trimming removed 4 bases from V and 7 bases from J, with 17 bases in between. This CDR3 spans 14 amino acids. CDR1 and CDR2 (germline): SGHRS, YFSETQ. The CDR3 bases are TGCGCCAGCAGCCAAGCCGGGACTGAGGGTGGCTACACCTTC. Amino acid sequence: CASSQAGTEGGYTF.

This chain connects TRBV28 to TRBJ2-2, with a tentative D call TRBD1 (6 bases). Per the germline V gene, CDR1 is MDHEN and CDR2 is SYDVKM. The V and J ends lost 6 bases and 0 bases respectively, with 14 bases between them. The CDR3 runs to 16 residues. CDR3 residues: CASRRSGTPNTGELFF. The CDR3, as DNA: TGTGCCAGCAGGCGCTCCGGGACACCGAACACCGGGGAGCTGTTTTTT.

J is TRBJ1-2 and V is TRBV29-1; 9 nucleotides align to TRBD1. The CDR3 consists of 14 residues. The J segment lost 1 base and the V segment lost 4 bases, leaving 4 bases of the junction unmatched. CDR1 SQVTM and CDR2 ANQGSEA come from the germline V gene. The CDR3: CSVAGTGYNYGYTF. As DNA, the CDR3 is TGCAGCGTTGCCGGGACAGGGTATAACTATGGCTACACCTTC.

This clone was picked up a small number of times. The V call is TRBV19, the J call TRBJ1-2; D perhaps matches TRBD1 (6 bases). Germline CDR1 LNHDA, CDR2 SQIVND (reference sequence). CDR3 length: 15 residues. The V gene lost 5 bases and the J gene lost 2 bases, with 15 bases spanning the gap. CDR3 coding DNA: TGTGCCAGTAGTCCACCGGACAGCTGGAACTATGGCTACACCTTC. Protein sequence: CASSPPDSWNYGYTF.

This clone was seen once. The chain uses TRBV20-1 and TRBJ1-1; no reliable D call. There are 11 residues in the CDR3. Trimming removed 4 bases from V and 5 bases from J, with 8 bases in between. CDR1 DFQATT and CDR2 SNEGSKA come from the germline V gene (reference sequence). The CDR3 loop reads CSAIPRTEAFF. The CDR3 nucleotides are TGCAGTGCTATCCCCAGGACTGAAGCTTTCTTT.

This chain uses TRBV5-1 with TRBJ2-1; 8 bases map to TRBD2. V shed 7 bases, J shed 4 bases, and the junction held 13 bases outside the gene matches. The CDR3 contains 16 residues. CDR1 and CDR2 (germline): SGHRS, YFSETQ. The CDR3 DNA reads TGCGCCAGCCATCCGACCGGGACTAGGGGTTACAATGAGCAGTTCTTC. Protein sequence: CASHPTGTRGYNEQFF.

The DNA of the CDR3 is TGTGCCAGCAGCCAAGCCGCGGTTGAAAAACTGTTTTTT. This gives the protein CASSQAAVEKLFF. The V call is TRBV3-1 (or the pseudogene TRBV3-2), the J call TRBJ1-4; no firm D call. Deletions cut 1 base from V and 7 bases from J, with 7 bases between. There are 13 residues in the CDR3. Germline V gives CDR1 LGHDT, CDR2 YNNKEL (reference sequence).

CDR3 sequence: CASSSPGGYGNTIYF. The CDR3 nucleotides read TGTGCCAGCAGCTCGCCAGGGGGCTACGGAAACACCATATATTTT. V gene TRBV7-9 combines with J gene TRBJ1-3; 8 bases map to TRBD1. The CDR3 contains 15 residues. With 4 bases clipped from V and 4 bases from J, the junction kept 6 bases outside the gene matches. Germline lookup yields CDR1 SEHNR and CDR2 FQNEAQ (reference sequence).

The chain uses TRBV5-4 and TRBJ1-6; 8 bases fit TRBD1. The CDR3 contains 16 residues. J lost 7 bases, V lost 4 bases, and 10 bases had no gene match. Per the germline V gene, CDR1 is SGHNT and CDR2 is YYREEE (reference sequence). The CDR3 region has the DNA TGTGCCAGCAGCCTCCCCCCGGGACAGGAGAATTCACCCCTCCACTTT. Encoded protein: CASSLPPGQENSPLHF.

This clone was counted a single time. V gene TRBV7-2 combines with J gene TRBJ1-6, with 8 bases that match TRBD1. The V segment lost 0 bases and the J segment 6 bases; nucleotides outside the gene matches: 7. The CDR3 is 17 amino acids. Germline CDR1 SGHTA, CDR2 FQGNSA. The CDR3 DNA reads as TGTGCCAGCAGCTTAGCGGGGACAGGTCTTTCTAATTCACCCCTCCACTTT. Translated, it gives CASSLAGTGLSNSPLHF.